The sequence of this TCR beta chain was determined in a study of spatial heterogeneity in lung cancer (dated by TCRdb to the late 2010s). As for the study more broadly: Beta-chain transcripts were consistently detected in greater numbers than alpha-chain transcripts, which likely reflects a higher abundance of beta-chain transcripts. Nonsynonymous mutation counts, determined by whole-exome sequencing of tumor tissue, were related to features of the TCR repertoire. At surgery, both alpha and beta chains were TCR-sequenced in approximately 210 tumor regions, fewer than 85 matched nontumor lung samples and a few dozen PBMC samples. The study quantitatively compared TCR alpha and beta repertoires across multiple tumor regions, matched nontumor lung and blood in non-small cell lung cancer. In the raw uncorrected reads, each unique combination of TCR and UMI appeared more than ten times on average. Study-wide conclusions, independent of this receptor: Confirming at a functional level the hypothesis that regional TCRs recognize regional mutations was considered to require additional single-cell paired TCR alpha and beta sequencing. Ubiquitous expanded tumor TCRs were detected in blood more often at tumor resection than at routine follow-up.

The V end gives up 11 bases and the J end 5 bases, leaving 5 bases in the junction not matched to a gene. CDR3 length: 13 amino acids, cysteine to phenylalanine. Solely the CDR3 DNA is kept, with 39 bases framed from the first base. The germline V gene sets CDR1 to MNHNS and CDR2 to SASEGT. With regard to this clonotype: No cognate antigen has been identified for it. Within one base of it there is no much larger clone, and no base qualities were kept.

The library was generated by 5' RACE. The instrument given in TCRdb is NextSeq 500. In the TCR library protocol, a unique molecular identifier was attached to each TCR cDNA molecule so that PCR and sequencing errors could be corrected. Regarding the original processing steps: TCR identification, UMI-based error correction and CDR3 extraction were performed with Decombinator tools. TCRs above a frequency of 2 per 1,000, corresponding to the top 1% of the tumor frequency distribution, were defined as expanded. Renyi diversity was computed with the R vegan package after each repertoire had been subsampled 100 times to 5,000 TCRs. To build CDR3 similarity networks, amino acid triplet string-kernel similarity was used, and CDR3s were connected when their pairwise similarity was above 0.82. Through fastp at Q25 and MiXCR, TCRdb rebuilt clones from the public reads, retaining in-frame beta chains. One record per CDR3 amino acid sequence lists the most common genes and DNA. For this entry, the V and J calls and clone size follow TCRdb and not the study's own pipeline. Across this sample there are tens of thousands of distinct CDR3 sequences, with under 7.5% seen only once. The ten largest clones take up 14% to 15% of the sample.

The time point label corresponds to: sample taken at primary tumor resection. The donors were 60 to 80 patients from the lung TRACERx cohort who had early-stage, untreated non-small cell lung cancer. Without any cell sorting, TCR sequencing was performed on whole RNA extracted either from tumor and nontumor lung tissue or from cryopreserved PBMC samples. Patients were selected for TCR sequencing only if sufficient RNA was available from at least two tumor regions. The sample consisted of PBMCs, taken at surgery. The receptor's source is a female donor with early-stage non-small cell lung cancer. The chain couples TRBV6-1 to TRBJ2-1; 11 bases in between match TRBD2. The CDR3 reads CAARLAGNNEQFF. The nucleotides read TGTGCCGCCAGACTAGCGGGGAACAATGAGCAGTTCTTC.